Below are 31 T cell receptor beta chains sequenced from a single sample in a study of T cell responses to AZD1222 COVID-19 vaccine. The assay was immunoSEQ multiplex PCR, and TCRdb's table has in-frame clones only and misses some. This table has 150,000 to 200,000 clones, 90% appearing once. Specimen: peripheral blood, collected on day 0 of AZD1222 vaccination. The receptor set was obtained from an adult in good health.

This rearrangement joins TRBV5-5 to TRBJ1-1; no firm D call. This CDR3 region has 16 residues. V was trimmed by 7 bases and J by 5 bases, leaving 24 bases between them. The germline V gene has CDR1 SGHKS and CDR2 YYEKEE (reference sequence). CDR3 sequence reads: CASAWRRGPQGTEAFF. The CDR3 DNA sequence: TGTGCCAGCGCTTGGAGGCGCGGACCTCAAGGGACTGAAGCTTTCTTT. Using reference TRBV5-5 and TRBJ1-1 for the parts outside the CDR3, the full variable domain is DAGVTQSPTHLIKTRGQQVTLRCSPISGHKSVSWYQQVLGQGPQFIFQYYEKEERGRGNFPDRFSARQFPNYSSELNVNALLLGDSALYLCASAWRRGPQGTEAFFGQGTRLTVV.

The CDR3 nucleotides read TGTGCCAGCTCAGACTCGGGGGGGAACGAGCAGTTCTTC. Amino acid sequence: CASSDSGGNEQFF. This chain joins TRBV18 and TRBJ2-1; TRBD2 aligns across 8 bases. This CDR3 is 13 amino acids long. The germline gives CDR1 KGHSH, CDR2 LQKENI. Trimming took 5 bases from V and 10 from J; bases not matched to a gene: 7.

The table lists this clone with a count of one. DNA for the CDR3: TGTGCCAGCAGCTTGACAGGGGCCTCAAGGTTCCACAATGAGCAGTTCTTC. Protein sequence: CASSLTGASRFHNEQFF. The rearrangement links TRBV7-2 to TRBJ2-1; 8 bases are a match to TRBD1. CDR3 length: 17 amino acids. CDR1 is SGHTA, CDR2 FQGNSA, per germline. Unmatched junction bases numbered 12, after V lost 3 bases and J lost 5 bases.

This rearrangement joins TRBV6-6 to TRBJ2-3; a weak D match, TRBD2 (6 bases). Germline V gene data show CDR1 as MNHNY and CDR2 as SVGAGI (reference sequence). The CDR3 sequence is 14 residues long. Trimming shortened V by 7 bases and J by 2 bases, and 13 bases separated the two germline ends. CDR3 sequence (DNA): TGTGCCAGCACCCGGGGGACTTACACAGATACGCAGTATTTT. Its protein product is CASTRGTYTDTQYF.

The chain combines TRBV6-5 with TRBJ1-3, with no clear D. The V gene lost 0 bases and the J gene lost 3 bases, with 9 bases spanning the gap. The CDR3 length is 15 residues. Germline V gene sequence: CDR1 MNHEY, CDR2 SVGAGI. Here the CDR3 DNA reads TGTGCCAGCAGTTACTCGACGGGCATTGGAAACACCATATATTTT. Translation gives CASSYSTGIGNTIYF.

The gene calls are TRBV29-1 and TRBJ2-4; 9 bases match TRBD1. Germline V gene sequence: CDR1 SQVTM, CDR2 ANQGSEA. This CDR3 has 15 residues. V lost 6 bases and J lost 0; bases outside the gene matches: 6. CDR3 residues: CSVYTGGTAKNIQYF. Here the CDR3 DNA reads TGCAGCGTATATACAGGGGGCACAGCCAAAAACATTCAGTACTTC.

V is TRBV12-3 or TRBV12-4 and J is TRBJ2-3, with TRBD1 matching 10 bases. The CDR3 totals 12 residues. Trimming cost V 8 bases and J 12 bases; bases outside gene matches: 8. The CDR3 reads CASAGQGNFQYF. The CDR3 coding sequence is TGTGCCAGCGCGGGACAGGGGAATTTCCAGTATTTT.

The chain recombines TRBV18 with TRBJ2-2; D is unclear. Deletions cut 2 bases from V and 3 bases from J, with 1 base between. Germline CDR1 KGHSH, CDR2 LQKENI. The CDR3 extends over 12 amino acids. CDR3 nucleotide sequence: TGTGCCAGCTCACCAGACACCGGGGAGCTGTTTTTT. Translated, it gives CASSPDTGELFF.

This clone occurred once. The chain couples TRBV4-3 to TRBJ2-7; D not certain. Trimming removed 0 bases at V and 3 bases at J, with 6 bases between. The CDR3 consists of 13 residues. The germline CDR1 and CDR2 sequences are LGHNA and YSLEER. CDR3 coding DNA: TGCGCCAGCAGCCAAGATTCCGGCTACGAGCAGTACTTC. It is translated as CASSQDSGYEQYF.

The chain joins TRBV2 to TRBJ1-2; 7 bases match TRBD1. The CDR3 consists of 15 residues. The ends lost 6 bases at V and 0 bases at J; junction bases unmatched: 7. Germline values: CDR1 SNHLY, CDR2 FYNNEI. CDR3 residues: CASSPDRTSNYGYTF. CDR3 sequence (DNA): TGTGCCAGCAGCCCGGACAGGACTTCTAACTATGGCTACACCTTC.

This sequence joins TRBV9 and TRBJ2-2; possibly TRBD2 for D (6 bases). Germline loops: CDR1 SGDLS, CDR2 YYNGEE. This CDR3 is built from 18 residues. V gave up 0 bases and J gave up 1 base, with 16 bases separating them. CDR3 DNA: TGTGCCAGCAGCGTAGCTACTGGAGGGGTCGGGAACACCGGGGAGCTGTTTTTT. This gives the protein CASSVATGGVGNTGELFF.

CDR3 sequence reads: CASSLASSSYNEQFF. DNA of the CDR3: TGCGCCAGCAGCTTGGCGAGTTCATCCTACAATGAGCAGTTCTTC. V usage is TRBV5-1 and J usage is TRBJ2-1; D is undetermined. Trimming pared 0 bases from V and 1 base from J, leaving 8 bases between. This CDR3 contains 15 residues. Germline CDR1 SGHRS, CDR2 YFSETQ.

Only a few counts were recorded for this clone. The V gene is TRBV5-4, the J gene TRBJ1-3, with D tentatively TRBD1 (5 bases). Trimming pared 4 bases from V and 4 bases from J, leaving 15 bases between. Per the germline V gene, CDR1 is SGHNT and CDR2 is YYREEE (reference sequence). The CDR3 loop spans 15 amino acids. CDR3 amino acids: CASSPGGDAGNTIYF. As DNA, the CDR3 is TGTGCCAGCAGCCCGGGGGGGGACGCCGGAAACACCATATATTTT.

The CDR3 DNA is TGTGCCAGCAGTTTGACAGGTCGGCAGCCCCAGCATTTT. Amino acids: CASSLTGRQPQHF. The chain joins TRBV27 to TRBJ1-5; tentative D call: TRBD1 (6 bases). V lost 3 bases and J lost 7, with 10 bases in between. CDR3 length: 13 residues. Germline V gives CDR1 MNHEY, CDR2 SMNVEV (reference sequence).

CDR3 protein: CASSLVSTNEKLFF. CDR3 bases: TGCGCCAGCAGCCTCGTATCAACTAATGAAAAACTGTTTTTT. The chain recombines TRBV4-1 with TRBJ1-4, with unresolved D. Germline-derived CDR1 and CDR2 are MGHRA and YSYEKL. Trimming took off 4 bases at V and 0 bases at J, with 6 bases between the two ends. The CDR3 runs to 14 residues.

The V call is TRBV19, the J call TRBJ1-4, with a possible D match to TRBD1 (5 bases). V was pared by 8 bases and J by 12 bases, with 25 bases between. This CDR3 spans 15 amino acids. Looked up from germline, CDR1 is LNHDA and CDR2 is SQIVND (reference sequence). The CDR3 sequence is CASRRRDAPVRELFF. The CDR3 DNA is TGTGCCAGTCGCCGCCGGGACGCCCCAGTCCGGGAACTGTTTTTT.

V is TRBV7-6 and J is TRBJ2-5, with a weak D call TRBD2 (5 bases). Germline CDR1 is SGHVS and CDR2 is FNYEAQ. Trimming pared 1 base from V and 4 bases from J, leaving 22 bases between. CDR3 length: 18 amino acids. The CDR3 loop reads CASSLEAWLARWPETQYF. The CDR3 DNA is TGTGCCAGCAGCTTAGAGGCTTGGCTAGCCCGGTGGCCAGAGACCCAGTACTTC.

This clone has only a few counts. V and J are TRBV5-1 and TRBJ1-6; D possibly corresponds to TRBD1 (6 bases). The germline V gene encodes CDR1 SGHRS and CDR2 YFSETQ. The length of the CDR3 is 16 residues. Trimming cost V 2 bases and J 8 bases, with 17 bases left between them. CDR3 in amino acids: CASSFWAAGAHSPLHF. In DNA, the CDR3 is TGCGCCAGCAGCTTTTGGGCAGCAGGGGCGCATTCACCCCTCCACTTT.

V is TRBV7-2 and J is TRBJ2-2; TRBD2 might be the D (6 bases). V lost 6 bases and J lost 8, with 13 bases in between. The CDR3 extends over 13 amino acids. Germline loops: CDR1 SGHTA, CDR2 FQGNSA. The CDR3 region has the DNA TGTGCCAGCAGTCCCGGGGGAAAGGGGGAGCTGTTTTTT. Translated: CASSPGGKGELFF.

Here the CDR3 reads CAWSVGPWEYNEQFF. The DNA for the CDR3 is TGTGCCTGGAGTGTAGGCCCCTGGGAATACAATGAGCAGTTCTTC. The gene calls are TRBV30 and TRBJ2-1; no definite D call. Looked up from germline, CDR1 is GTSNPN and CDR2 is SVGIG (reference sequence). CDR3 length: 15 residues. V was trimmed by 0 bases and J by 4 bases, leaving 13 bases between them.

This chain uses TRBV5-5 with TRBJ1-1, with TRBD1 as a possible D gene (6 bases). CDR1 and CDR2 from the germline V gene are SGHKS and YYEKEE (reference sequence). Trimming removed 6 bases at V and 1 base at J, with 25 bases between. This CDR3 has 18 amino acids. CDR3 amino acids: CASKAPFGGASGNTEAFF. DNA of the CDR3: TGTGCCAGCAAAGCCCCATTCGGGGGGGCTTCTGGGAACACTGAAGCTTTCTTT. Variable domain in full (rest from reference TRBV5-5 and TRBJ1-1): DAGVTQSPTHLIKTRGQQVTLRCSPISGHKSVSWYQQVLGQGPQFIFQYYEKEERGRGNFPDRFSARQFPNYSSELNVNALLLGDSALYLCASKAPFGGASGNTEAFFGQGTRLTVV.

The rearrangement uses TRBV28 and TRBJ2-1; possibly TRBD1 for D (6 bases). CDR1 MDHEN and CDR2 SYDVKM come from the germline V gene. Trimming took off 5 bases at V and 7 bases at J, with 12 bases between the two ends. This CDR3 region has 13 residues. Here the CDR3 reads CASSGGRKNEQFF. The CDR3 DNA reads TGTGCCAGCAGTGGGGGCCGAAAAAATGAGCAGTTCTTC.

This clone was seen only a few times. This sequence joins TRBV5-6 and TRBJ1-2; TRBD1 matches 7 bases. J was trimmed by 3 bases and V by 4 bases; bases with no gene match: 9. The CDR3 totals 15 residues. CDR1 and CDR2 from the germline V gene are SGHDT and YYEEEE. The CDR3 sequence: CASSLTGKGDYGYTF. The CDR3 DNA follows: TGTGCCAGCAGCCTGACAGGGAAAGGGGACTATGGCTACACCTTC.

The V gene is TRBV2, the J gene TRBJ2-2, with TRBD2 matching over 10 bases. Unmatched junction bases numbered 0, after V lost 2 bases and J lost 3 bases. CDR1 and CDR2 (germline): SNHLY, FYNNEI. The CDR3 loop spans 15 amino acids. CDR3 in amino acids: CASSELAGDTGELFF. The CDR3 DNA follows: TGTGCCAGCAGTGAACTAGCGGGAGACACCGGGGAGCTGTTTTTT.

In DNA form, the CDR3 reads TGTGCCAGTAGTCCCTCTCTCGTGGCAGCTTACACCGGGGAGCTGTTTTTT. Protein sequence: CASSPSLVAAYTGELFF. The genes are TRBV19 and TRBJ2-2; D is unclear. Trimming shortened V by 5 bases and J by 3 bases, and 19 bases separated the two germline ends. The CDR3 runs to 17 residues. Germline CDR1 is LNHDA and CDR2 is SQIVND (reference sequence).

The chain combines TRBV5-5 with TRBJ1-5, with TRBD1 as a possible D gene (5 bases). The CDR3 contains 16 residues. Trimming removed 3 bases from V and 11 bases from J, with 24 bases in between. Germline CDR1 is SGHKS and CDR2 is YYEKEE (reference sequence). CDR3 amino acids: CASSSEGPEWGGAQHF. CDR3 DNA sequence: TGTGCCAGCAGCTCCGAGGGGCCAGAATGGGGTGGGGCCCAGCATTTT.

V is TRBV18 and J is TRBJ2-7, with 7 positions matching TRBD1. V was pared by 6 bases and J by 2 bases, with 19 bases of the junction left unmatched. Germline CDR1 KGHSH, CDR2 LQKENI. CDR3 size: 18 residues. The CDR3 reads CASSTDKLEQGVTYEQYF. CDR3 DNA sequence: TGTGCCAGCTCCACGGACAAACTTGAGCAGGGGGTCACCTACGAGCAGTACTTC.

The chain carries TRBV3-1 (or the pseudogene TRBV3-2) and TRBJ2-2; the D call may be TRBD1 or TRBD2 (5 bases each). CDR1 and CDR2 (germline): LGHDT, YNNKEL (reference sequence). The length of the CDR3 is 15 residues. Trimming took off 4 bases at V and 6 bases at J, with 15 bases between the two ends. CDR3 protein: CASSPRGLDAGELFF. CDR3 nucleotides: TGTGCCAGCAGCCCCCGGGGCCTCGACGCCGGGGAGCTGTTTTTT.

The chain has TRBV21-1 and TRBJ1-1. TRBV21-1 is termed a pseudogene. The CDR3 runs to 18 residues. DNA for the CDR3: TGTGCCAGCAGCAAAGTAAGGGAGCAAGGAGGAACCAAGGATGAAGCTTTCTTT. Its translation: CASSKVREQGGTKDEAFF.

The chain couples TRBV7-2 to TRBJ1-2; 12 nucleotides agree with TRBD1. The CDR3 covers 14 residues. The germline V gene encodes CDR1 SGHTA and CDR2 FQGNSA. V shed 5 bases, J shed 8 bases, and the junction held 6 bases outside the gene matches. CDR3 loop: CASSLGQGASGYTF. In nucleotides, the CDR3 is TGTGCCAGCAGCCTGGGACAGGGGGCAAGCGGCTACACCTTC.

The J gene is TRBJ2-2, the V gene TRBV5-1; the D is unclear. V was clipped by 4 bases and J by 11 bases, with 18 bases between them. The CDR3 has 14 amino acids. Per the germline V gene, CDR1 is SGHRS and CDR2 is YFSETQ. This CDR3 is CASSTDGQDGELFF. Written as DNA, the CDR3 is TGCGCCAGCAGCACGGACGGTCAAGACGGAGAGCTGTTTTTT.